A selection of T cell receptor beta chains follows, all from one sample in a study of blood T cells in healthy people across ages. TCRdb independently ran MiXCR on the 5' RACE reads; one entry per CDR3 protein. The table records more than 1,400,000 distinct CDR3 sequences, around 42% of them present only once. Sequencing was done on a sample of blood. The origin of the receptors is a woman between 18 and 30 years old in good health. The CDR3 runs from the conserved cysteine through the conserved F or W. The D gene is left open where the match is weak.

cdr3_aa: CASAYRGGNQPQHF; j_call: TRBJ1-5; d_call: TRBD1; v_call: TRBV13
cdr3_aa: CASGPQAGAGNTIYF; j_call: TRBJ1-3; d_call: .; v_call: TRBV12-3/TRBV12-4
cdr3_aa: CASSFAGANQPQHF; j_call: TRBJ1-5; d_call: .; v_call: TRBV7-2
cdr3_aa: CASSPPNENIQYF; j_call: TRBJ2-4; d_call: .; v_call: TRBV5-1
cdr3_aa: CASSEPRAPYGYTF; j_call: TRBJ1-2; d_call: .; v_call: TRBV6-1
cdr3_aa: CASSAVTQETQYF; j_call: TRBJ2-5; d_call: .; v_call: TRBV2
cdr3_aa: CSTWRGEETQYF; j_call: TRBJ2-5; d_call: .; v_call: TRBV29-1
cdr3_aa: CASRPSWTNDDEQFF; j_call: TRBJ2-1; d_call: .; v_call: TRBV2
cdr3_aa: CASLIKRAGGCYEQYF; j_call: TRBJ2-7; d_call: .; v_call: TRBV21-1
cdr3_aa: CASSPDFWDRTTGELFF; j_call: TRBJ2-2; d_call: TRBD1; v_call: TRBV13
cdr3_aa: CASSPKIQTGRNGYTF; j_call: TRBJ1-2; d_call: TRBD1; v_call: TRBV6-2/TRBV6-3
cdr3_aa: CASSLRNGGAQETQYF; j_call: .; d_call: TRBD2; v_call: TRBV7-7
cdr3_aa: CASSVYSSGRQETQYF; j_call: TRBJ2-5; d_call: TRBD2; v_call: TRBV9
cdr3_aa: CASSRRSEAGGEQVF; j_call: TRBJ2-1; d_call: .; v_call: TRBV6-5
cdr3_aa: CTTTGTSNTEAFF; j_call: TRBJ1-1; d_call: .; v_call: TRBV7-9
cdr3_aa: CSVLSRGQGLVDTQYF; j_call: TRBJ2-3; d_call: TRBD1; v_call: TRBV29-1
cdr3_aa: CASSPRDTNQPQHF; j_call: TRBJ1-5; d_call: .; v_call: TRBV12-3/TRBV12-4